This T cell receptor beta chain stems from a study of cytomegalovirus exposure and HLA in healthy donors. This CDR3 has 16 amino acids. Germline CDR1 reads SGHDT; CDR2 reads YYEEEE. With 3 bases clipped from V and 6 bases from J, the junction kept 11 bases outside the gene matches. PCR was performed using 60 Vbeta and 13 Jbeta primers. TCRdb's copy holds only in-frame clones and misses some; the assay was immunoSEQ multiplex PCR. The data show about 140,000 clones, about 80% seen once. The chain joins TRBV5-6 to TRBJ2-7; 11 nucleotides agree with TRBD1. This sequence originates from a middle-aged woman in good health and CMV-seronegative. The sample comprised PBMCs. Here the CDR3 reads CASSYRTGGAPGEQYF. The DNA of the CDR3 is TGTGCCAGCAGCTATCGGACAGGGGGCGCGCCCGGCGAGCAGTACTTC.